This T cell receptor beta chain was found in a study of shared clonotypes between healthy human individuals. In this sample, this clone turned up once. Sorted-subset replicate PCR reactions were performed with around 200 ng DNA, corresponding to some 32,000 T cell genomes. TCRdb's copy holds only in-frame clones and misses some; the assay was immunoSEQ multiplex PCR. The top ten clones hold about 1.8% of a sample with around 700,000 clones, around 74% of them seen once. Germline CDR1 and CDR2: MDHEN and SYDVKM. V was trimmed by 7 bases and J by 1 base, leaving 14 bases between them. The CDR3 covers 14 residues.

The V call is TRBV28, the J call TRBJ2-7; D is perhaps TRBD2 (6 bases). What was sequenced was memory CD4+ T cells sorted from blood. Subset noted: CD45RA-negative fraction. This receptor was identified in a woman in her 30s in good health. In nucleotides, the CDR3 is TGTGCCAGCATCCAAAGCGGGCAATCCTACGAGCAGTACTTC. It encodes CASIQSGQSYEQYF.